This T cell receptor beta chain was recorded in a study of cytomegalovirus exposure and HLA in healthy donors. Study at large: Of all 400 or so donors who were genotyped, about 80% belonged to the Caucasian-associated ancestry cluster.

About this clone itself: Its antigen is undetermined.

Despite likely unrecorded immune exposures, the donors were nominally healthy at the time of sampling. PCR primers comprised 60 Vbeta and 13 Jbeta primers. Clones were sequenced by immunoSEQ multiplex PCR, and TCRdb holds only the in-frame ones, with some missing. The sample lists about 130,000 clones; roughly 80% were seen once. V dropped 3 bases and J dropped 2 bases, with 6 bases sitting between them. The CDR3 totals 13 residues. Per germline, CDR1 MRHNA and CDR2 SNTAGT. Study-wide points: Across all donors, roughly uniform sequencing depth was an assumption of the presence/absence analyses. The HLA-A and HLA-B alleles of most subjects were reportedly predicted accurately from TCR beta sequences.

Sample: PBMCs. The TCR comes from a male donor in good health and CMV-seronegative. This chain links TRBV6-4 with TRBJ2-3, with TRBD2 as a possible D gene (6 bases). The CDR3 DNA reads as TGTGCCAGCAGTGAGCGGGACACAGATACGCAGTATTTT. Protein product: CASSERDTDTQYF.